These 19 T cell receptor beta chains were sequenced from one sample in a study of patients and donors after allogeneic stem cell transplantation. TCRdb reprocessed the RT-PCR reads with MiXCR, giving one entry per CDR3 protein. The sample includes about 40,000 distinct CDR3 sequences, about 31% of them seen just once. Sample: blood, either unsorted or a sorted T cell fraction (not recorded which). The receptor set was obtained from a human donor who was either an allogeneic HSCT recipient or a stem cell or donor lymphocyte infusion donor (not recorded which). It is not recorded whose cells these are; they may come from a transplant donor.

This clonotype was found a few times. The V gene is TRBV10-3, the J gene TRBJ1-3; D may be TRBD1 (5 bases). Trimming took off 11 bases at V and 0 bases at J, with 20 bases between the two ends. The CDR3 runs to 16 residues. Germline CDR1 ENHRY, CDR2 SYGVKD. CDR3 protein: CAVQKDSPFSGNTIYF. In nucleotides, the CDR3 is TGTGCCGTCCAAAAAGACAGCCCCTTCTCTGGAAACACCATATATTTT.

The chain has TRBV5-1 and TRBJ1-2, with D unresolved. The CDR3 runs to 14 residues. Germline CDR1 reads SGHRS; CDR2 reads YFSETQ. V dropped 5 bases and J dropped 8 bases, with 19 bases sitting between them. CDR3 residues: CASSEVGDPWGYTF. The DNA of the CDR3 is TGCGCCAGCAGTGAGGTGGGAGACCCTTGGGGCTACACCTTC.

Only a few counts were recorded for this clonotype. The CDR3 here is CSVAGTGSGNTIYF. CDR3 nucleotide sequence: TGCAGCGTCGCAGGGACAGGCTCTGGAAACACCATATATTTT. V usage is TRBV29-1 and J usage is TRBJ1-3, with 8 bases that match TRBD1. The CDR3 has 14 residues. The ends lost 6 bases at V and 0 bases at J; junction bases unmatched: 4. Germline V gene sequence: CDR1 SQVTM, CDR2 ANQGSEA.

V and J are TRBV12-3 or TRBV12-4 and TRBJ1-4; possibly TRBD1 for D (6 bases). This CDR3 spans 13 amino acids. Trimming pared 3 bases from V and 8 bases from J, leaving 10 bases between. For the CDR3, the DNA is TGTGCCAGCAGTTTGTCGCAGGGGGAAAAACTGTTTTTT. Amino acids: CASSLSQGEKLFF.

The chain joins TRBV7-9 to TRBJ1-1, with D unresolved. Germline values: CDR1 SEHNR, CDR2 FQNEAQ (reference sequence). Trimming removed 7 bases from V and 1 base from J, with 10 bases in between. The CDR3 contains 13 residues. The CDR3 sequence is CASNQGPNTEAFF. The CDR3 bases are TGTGCCAGCAACCAAGGGCCGAACACTGAAGCTTTCTTT.

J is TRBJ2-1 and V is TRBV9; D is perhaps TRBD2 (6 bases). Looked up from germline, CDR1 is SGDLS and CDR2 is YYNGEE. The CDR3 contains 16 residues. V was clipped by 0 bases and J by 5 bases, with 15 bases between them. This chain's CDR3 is CASSVDGGRIDNEQFF. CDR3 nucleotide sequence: TGTGCCAGCAGCGTAGATGGGGGGAGGATCGACAATGAGCAGTTCTTC.

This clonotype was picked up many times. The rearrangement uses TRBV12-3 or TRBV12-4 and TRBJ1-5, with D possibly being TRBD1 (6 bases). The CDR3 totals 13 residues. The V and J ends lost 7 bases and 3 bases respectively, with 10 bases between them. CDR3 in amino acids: CASTGQTNQPQHF. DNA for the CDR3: TGTGCCAGCACCGGACAGACCAATCAGCCCCAGCATTTT.

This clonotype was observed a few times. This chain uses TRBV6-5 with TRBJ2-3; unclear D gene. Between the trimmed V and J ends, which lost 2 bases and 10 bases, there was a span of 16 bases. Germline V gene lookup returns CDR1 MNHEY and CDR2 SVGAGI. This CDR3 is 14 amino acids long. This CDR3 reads CASSYVHPFEAQYF. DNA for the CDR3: TGTGCCAGCAGTTACGTGCACCCTTTTGAGGCGCAGTATTTT.

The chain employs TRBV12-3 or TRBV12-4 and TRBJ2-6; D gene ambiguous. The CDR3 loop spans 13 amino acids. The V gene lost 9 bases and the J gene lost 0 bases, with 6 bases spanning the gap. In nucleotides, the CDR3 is TGTGCCAGTAAAATCTCTGGGGCCAACGTCCTGACTTTC. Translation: CASKISGANVLTF.

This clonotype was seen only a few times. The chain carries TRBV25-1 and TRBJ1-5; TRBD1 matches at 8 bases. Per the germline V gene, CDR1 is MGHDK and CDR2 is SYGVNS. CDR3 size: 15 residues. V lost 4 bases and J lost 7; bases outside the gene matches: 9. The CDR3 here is CASSGSWTGSQPQHF. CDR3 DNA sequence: TGTGCCAGCAGTGGGTCATGGACAGGGAGCCAGCCCCAGCATTTT.

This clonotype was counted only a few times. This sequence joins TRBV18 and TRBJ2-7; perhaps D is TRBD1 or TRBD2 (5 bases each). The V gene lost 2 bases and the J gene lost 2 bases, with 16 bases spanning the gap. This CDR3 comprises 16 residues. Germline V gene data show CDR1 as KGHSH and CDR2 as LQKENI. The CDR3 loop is CASSPEAGTATYEQYF. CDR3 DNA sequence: TGTGCCAGCTCACCAGAGGCCGGGACGGCGACCTACGAGCAGTACTTC.

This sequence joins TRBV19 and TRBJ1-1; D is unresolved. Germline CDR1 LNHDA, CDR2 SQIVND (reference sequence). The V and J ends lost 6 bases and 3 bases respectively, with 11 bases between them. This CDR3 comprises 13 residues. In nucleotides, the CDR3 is TGTGCCAGTAGAGGAAACGGGTACACTGAAGCTTTCTTT. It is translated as CASRGNGYTEAFF.

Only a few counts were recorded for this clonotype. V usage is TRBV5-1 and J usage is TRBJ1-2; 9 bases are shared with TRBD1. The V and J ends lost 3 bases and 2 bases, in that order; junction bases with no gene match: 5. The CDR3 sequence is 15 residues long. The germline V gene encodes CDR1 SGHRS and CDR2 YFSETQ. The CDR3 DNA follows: TGCGCCAGCAGCTACAGGGGGCTATCGAACTATGGCTACACCTTC. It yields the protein CASSYRGLSNYGYTF.

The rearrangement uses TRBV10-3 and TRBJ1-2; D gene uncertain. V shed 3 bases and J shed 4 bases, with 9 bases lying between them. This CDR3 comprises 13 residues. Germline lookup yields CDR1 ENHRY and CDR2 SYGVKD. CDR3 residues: CAISEREAYGYTF. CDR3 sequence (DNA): TGTGCCATCAGTGAAAGGGAGGCCTATGGCTACACCTTC.

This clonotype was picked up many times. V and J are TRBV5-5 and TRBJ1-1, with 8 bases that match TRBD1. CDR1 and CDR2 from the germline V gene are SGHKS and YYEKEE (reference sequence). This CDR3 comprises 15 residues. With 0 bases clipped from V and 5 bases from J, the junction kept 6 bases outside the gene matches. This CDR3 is CASSLGQGLTTEAFF. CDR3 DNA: TGTGCCAGCAGCTTGGGACAGGGGCTTACGACTGAAGCTTTCTTT.

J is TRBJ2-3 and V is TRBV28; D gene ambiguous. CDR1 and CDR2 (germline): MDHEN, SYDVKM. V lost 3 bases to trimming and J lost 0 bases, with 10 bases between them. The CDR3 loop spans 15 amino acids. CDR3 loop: CASSFRRPSTDTQYF. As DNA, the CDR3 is TGTGCCAGCAGTTTTCGGCGGCCTAGCACAGATACGCAGTATTTT.

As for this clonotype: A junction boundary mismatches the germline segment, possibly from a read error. CDR3: CASSPRQRASTSTGDLFF. In nucleotides, the CDR3 is TGCGCCAGCAGCCCGCGTCAAAGGGCGAGTACGAGCACCGGGGACCTGTTTTTT. This chain connects TRBV5-1 to TRBJ2-2; D could derive from TRBD1 or TRBD2 (5 bases each). The germline V gene has CDR1 SGHRS and CDR2 YFSETQ. The CDR3 contains 18 residues.

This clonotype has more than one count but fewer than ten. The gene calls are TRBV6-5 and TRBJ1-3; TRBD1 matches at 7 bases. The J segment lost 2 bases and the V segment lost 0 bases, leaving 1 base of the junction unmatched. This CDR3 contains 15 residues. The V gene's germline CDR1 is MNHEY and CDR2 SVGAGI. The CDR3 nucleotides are TGTGCCAGCAGTTACTCGGGACAGACTGGAAACACCATATATTTT. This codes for CASSYSGQTGNTIYF.

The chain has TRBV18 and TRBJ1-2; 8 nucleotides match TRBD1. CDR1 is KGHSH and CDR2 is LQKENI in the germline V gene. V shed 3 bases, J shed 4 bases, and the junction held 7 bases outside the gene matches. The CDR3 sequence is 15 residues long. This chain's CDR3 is CASSPDRVEVYGYTF. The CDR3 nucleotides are TGTGCCAGCTCACCGGACAGGGTCGAAGTCTATGGCTACACCTTC.